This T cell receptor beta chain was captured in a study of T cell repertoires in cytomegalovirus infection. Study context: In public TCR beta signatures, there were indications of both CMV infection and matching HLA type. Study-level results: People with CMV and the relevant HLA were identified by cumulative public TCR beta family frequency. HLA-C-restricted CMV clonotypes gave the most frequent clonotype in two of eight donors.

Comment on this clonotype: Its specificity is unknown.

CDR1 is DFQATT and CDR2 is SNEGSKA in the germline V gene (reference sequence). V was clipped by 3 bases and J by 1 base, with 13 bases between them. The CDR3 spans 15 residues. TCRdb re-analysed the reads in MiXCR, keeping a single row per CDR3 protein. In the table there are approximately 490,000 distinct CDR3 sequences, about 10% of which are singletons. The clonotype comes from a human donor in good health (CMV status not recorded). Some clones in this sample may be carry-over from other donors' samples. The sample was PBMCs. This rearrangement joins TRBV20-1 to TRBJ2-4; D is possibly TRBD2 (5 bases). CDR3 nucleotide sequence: TGCAGTGCTAGGAAGGCAGCGGAGGCCAAAAACATTCAGTACTTC. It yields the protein CSARKAAEAKNIQYF.